This T cell receptor (beta chain) emerged from a study of blood T cell repertoires in COVID-19. The overall study: Some COVID-19 samples were acute and others convalescent; all came from the United States, Italy and Spain.

Produced via immunoSEQ multiplex PCR; TCRdb's table is partial and in-frame only. The sample records 200,000 to 250,000 clones, 65% to 90% being singletons. Per the germline V gene, CDR1 is SGHRS and CDR2 is YFSETQ. Germline trimming cut 4 bases from V and 1 base from J; bases unmatched to any gene: 4. The CDR3 is 16 amino acids. Seattle's enrolled individuals joined amid active infection and were then monitored longitudinally. The sequenced material came from peripheral blood. This clonotype was obtained from a man aged 50 to 59 with COVID-19, enrolled during active disease. The gene calls are TRBV5-1 and TRBJ2-3, with 12 bases matching TRBD1. CDR3 in amino acids: CASSIGTGGGTDTQYF. CDR3 nucleotide sequence: TGCGCCAGCAGCATTGGGACAGGGGGCGGCACAGATACGCAGTATTTT.